A selection of T cell receptor beta chains follows, all from one sample in a study of blood T cell repertoires in COVID-19. Repertoires were generated with immunoSEQ multiplex PCR, while TCRdb's copy carries only in-frame clones and drops some. The table lists some 100,000 clones, around 92% of them singletons. Sequencing was performed on peripheral blood. Receptor source: a man aged 50 or older with active COVID-19. CDR3s include the opening cysteine and the closing phenylalanine or tryptophan. The D gene is left open where the match is weak. The size of a clone is reported for some rows only, either as once, few or many, or as a class for expanded clones.

TRBD2,TRBV10-3,-,TRBJ2-1,CAISDQQAGAREQFF,TGTGCCATCAGTGATCAACAAGCGGGAGCACGTGAGCAGTTCTTC
-,TRBV9,-,TRBJ2-1,CASSGSGVYNEQFF,TGTGCCAGCAGCGGTAGCGGAGTGTACAATGAGCAGTTCTTC
TRBD2,TRBV2,-,TRBJ2-3,CASTSGREFFLDTQYF,TGTGCCAGCACTAGCGGGAGGGAGTTTTTTTTGGATACGCAGTATTTT
-,TRBV4-1,-,TRBJ2-5,CASSQYSGYQETQYF,TGCGCCAGCAGCCAATATTCAGGCTACCAAGAGACCCAGTACTTC
-,TRBV27,-,TRBJ2-7,CASTQGSAYEQYF,TGTGCCAGTACTCAGGGTTCAGCCTACGAGCAGTACTTC
TRBD1,TRBV28,-,TRBJ1-2,CASSSGTVYGYTF,TGTGCCAGCAGTTCCGGGACAGTCTATGGCTACACCTTC
-,TRBV5-6,-,TRBJ1-2,CASSDSGYGYTF,TGTGCCAGCAGCGACTCCGGCTATGGCTACACCTTC
TRBD1,TRBV6-5,-,TRBJ1-1,CASSSDRGQRTEAFF,TGTGCCAGCAGTTCGGACAGGGGGCAGCGAACTGAAGCTTTCTTT
TRBD2,TRBV13,-,TRBJ2-1,CASSPGLAGDIPYNEQFF,TGTGCCAGCAGCCCGGGACTAGCGGGAGATATCCCCTACAATGAGCAGTTCTTC
TRBD2,TRBV25-1,-,TRBJ2-5,CANRPTSGRALQETQYF,TGTGCCAACCGCCCGACTAGCGGGAGGGCTCTACAAGAGACCCAGTACTTC
-,TRBV3-1/TRBV3-2,-,TRBJ2-1,CASSHKVTSGNEQFF,TGTGCCAGCAGCCACAAAGTTACTAGTGGCAATGAGCAGTTCTTC
-,TRBV28,-,TRBJ1-5,CASSLPRQRGKGQPQHF,TGTGCCAGCAGTCTCCCTCGCCAGAGGGGGAAAGGGCAGCCCCAGCATTTT
TRBD2,TRBV7-3,few,TRBJ2-2,CASSSLAGELGELFF,TGTGCCAGCAGCTCGCTAGCGGGAGAACTCGGGGAGCTGTTTTTT
TRBD2,TRBV13,-,TRBJ2-3,CASSGPGLASTGTQYF,TGTGCCAGCAGCGGCCCGGGACTAGCGTCCACGGGGACGCAGTATTTT
TRBD2,TRBV7-9,-,TRBJ2-1,CASSLASSGIGNEQFF,TGTGCCAGCAGCTTAGCGTCTAGCGGGATAGGCAATGAGCAGTTCTTC
TRBD1,TRBV3-1/TRBV3-2,-,TRBJ2-7,CASSQLQGAYEQYF,TGTGCCAGCAGCCAACTCCAGGGGGCCTACGAGCAGTACTTC
-,TRBV5-5,-,TRBJ1-4,CASSRAGSNEKLFF,TGTGCCAGCAGCCGCGCAGGGTCGAATGAAAAACTGTTTTTT
-,TRBV7-3,-,TRBJ1-6,CASSSIGQYNSPLHF,TGTGCCAGCAGCTCCATAGGACAGTATAATTCACCCCTCCACTTT